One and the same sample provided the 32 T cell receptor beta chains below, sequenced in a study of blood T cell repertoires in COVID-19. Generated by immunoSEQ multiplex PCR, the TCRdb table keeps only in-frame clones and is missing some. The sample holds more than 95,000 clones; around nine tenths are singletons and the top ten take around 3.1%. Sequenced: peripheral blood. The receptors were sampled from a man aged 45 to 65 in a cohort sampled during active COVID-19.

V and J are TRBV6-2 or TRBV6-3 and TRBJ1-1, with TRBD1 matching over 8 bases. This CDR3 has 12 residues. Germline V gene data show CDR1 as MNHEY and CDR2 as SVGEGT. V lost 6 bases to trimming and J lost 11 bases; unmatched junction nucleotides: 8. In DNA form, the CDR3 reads TGTGCCAGCAGCCTCGGACAGGGATGGGCTTTCTTT. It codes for CASSLGQGWAFF.

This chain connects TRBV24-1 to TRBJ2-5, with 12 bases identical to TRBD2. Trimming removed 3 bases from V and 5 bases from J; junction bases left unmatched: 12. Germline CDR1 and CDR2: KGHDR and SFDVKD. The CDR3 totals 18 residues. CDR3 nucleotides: TGTGCCACCAGTGATCCACTAGCGGGGGGCCGCCCAGCGGAGACCCAGTACTTC. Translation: CATSDPLAGGRPAETQYF.

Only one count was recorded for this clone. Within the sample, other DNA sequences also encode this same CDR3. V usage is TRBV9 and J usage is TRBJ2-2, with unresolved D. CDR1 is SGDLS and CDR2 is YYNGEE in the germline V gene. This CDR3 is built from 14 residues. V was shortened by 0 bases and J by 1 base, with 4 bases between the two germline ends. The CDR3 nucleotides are TGTGCCAGCAGCGTAGGCGGGAACACCGGGGAGCTGTTTTTT. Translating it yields CASSVGGNTGELFF.

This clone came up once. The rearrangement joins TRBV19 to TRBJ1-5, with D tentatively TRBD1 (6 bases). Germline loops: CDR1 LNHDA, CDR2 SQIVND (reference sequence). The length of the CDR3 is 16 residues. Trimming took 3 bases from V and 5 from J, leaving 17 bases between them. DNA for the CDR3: TGTGCCAGTAGTATCCTCCGGACAGCAGTTTATCAGCCCCAGCATTTT. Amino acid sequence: CASSILRTAVYQPQHF.

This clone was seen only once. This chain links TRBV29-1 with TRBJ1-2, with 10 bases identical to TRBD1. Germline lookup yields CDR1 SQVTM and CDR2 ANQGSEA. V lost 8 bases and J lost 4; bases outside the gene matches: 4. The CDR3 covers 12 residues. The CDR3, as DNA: TGCAGCACCGGGGACAGGGGCTATGGCTACACCTTC. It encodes CSTGDRGYGYTF.

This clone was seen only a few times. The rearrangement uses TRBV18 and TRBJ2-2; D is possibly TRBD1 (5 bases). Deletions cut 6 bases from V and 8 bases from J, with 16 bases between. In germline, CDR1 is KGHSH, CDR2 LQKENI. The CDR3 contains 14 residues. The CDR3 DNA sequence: TGTGCCAGCTCGCAGTCGACAGTATCTGGGGAGCTGTTTTTT. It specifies CASSQSTVSGELFF.

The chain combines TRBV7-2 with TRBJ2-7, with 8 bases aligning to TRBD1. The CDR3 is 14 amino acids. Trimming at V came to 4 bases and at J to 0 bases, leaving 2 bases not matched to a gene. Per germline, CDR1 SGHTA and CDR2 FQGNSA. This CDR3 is CASSYGQGSYEQYF. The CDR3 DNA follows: TGTGCCAGCAGCTACGGACAGGGCTCCTACGAGCAGTACTTC.

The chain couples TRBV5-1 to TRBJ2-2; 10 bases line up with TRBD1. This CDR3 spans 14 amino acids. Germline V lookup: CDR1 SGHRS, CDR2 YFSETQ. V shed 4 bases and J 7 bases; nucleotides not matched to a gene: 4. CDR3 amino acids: CASSQGTGVGELFF. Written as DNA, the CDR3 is TGCGCCAGCAGCCAGGGGACAGGGGTCGGGGAGCTGTTTTTT.

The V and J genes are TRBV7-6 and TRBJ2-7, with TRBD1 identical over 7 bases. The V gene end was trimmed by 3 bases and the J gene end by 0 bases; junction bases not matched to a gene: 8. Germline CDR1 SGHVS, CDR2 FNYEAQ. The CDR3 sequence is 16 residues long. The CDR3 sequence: CASSLAGTASSYEQYF. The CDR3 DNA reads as TGTGCCAGCAGCTTGGCAGGGACAGCCAGCTCCTACGAGCAGTACTTC.

In DNA form, the CDR3 reads TGTGCCAGTAGTATAGGACAGGGAGGCGTGGACACTGAAGCTTTCTTT. Residues: CASSIGQGGVDTEAFF. The chain has TRBV19 and TRBJ1-1, with 7 positions matching TRBD1. This CDR3 region has 16 residues. Looked up from germline, CDR1 is LNHDA and CDR2 is SQIVND (reference sequence). V lost 1 base and J lost 3; bases outside the gene matches: 8.

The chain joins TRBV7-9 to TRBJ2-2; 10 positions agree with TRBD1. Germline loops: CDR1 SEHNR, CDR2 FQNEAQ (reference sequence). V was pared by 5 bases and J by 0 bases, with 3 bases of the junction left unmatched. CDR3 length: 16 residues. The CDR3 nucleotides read TGTGCCAGCAGCCAAGGGACAGGGGCGAACACCGGGGAGCTGTTTTTT. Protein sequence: CASSQGTGANTGELFF.

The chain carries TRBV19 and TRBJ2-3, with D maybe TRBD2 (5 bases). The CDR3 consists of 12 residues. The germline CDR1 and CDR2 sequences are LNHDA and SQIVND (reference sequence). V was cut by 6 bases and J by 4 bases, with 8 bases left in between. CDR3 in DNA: TGTGCCAGTAGAAAGGAGGCAGATACGCAGTATTTT. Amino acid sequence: CASRKEADTQYF.

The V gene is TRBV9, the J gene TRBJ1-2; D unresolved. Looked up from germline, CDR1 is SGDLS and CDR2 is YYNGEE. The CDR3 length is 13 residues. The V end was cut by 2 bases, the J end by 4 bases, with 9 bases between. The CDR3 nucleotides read TGTGCCAGCAGCGTGGACTCTGGCTATGGCTACACCTTC. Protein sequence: CASSVDSGYGYTF.

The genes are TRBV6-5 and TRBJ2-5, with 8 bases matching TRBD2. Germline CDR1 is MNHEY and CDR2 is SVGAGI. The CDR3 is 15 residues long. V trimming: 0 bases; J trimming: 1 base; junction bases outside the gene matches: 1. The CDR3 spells CASSYSSGGQETQYF. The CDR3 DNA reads TGTGCCAGCAGTTACTCGAGCGGGGGCCAAGAGACCCAGTACTTC.

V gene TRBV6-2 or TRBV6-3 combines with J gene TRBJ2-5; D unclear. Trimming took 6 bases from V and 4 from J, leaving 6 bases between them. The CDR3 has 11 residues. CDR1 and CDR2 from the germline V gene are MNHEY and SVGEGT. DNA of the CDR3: TGTGCCAGCAGCCACTCAGAGACCCAGTACTTC. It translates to CASSHSETQYF.

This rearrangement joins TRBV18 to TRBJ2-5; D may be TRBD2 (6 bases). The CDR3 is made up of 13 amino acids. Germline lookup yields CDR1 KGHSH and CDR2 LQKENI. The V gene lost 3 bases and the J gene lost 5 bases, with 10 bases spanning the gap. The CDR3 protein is CASSPIGGETQYF. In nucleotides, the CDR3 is TGTGCCAGCTCACCGATAGGAGGGGAGACCCAGTACTTC.

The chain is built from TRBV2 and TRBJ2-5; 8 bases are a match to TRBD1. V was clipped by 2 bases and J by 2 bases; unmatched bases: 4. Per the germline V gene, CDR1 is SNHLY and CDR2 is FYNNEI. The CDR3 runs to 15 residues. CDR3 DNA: TGTGCCAGCAGTGAACAGGGACAGGCGCAAGAGACCCAGTACTTC. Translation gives CASSEQGQAQETQYF.

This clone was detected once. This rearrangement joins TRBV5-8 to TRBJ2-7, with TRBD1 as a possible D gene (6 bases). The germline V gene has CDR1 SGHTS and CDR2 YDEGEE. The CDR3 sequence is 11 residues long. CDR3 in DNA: TGTGCCAGCAGCTTGAGGGACACGGTTTGGGTC. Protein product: CASSLRDTVWV.

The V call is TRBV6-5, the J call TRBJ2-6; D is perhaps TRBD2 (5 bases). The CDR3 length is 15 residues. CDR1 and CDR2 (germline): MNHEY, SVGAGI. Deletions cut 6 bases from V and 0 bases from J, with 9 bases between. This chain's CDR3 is CASRGRPSGANVLTF. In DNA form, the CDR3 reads TGTGCCAGCAGAGGGAGACCCTCTGGGGCCAACGTCCTGACTTTC.

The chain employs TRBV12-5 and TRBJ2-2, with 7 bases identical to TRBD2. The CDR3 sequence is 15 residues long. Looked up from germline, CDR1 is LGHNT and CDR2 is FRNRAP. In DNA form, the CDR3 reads TGTGCCACCGCGGGGGAGGGTTCGAGCACCGGGGAGCTGTTTTTT. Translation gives CATAGEGSSTGELFF.

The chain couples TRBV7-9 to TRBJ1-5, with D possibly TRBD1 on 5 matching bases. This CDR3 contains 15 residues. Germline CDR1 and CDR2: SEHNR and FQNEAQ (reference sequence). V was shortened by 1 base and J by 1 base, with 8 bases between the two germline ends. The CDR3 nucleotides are TGTGCCAGCAGCTTAGGGGGCAGGAGCAATCAGCCCCAGCATTTT. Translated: CASSLGGRSNQPQHF.

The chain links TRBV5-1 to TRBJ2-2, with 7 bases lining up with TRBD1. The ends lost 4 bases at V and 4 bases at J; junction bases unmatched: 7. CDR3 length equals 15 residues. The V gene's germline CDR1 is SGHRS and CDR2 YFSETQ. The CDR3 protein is CASSQGDSFTGELFF. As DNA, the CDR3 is TGCGCCAGCAGCCAAGGGGACAGCTTCACCGGGGAGCTGTTTTTT.

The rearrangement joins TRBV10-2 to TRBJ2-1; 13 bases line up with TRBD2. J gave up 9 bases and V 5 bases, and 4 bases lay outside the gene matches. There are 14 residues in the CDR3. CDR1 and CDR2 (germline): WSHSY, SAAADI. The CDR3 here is CASSTSGGASEQFF. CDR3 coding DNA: TGCGCCAGCAGTACTAGCGGGGGGGCGAGTGAGCAGTTCTTC.

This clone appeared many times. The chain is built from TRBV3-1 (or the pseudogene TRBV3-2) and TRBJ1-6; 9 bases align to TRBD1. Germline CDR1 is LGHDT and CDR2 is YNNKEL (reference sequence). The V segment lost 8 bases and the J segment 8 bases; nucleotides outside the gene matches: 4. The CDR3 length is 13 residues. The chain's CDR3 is CASCDRGYSPLHF. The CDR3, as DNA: TGTGCCAGCTGCGACAGGGGGTATTCACCCCTCCACTTT.

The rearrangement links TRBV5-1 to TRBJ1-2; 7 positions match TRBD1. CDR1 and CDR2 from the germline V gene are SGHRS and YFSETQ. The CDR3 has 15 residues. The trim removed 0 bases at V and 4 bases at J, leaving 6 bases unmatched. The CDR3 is CASSLAPGQPYGYTF. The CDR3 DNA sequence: TGCGCCAGCAGCTTGGCCCCGGGACAGCCCTATGGCTACACCTTC.

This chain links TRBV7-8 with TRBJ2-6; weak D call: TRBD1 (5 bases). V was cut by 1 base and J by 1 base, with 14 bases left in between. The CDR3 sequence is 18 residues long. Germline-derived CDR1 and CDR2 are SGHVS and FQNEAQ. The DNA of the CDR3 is TGTGCCAGCAGCTTAGATGGGGCCCGGTCGTCTGGGGCCAACGTCCTGACTTTC. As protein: CASSLDGARSSGANVLTF.

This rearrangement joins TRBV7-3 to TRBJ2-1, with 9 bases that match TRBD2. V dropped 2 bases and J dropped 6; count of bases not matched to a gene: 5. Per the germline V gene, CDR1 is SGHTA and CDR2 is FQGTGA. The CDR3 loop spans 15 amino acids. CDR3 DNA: TGTGCCAGCAGCTTACGCGGGGGGGCCCCCAATGAGCAGTTCTTC. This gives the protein CASSLRGGAPNEQFF.

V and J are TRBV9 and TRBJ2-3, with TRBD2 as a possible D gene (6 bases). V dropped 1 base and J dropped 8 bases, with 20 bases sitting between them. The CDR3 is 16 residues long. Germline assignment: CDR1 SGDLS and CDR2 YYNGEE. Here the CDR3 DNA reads TGTGCCAGCAGCGTACTCCGGGACTCCCATATAGGTACGCAGTATTTT. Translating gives CASSVLRDSHIGTQYF.

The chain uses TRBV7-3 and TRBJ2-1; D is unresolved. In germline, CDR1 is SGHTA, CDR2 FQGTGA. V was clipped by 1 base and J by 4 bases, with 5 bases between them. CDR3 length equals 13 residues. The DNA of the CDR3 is TGTGCCAGCAGCTTAAGCGGTTACAATGAGCAGTTCTTC. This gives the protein CASSLSGYNEQFF.

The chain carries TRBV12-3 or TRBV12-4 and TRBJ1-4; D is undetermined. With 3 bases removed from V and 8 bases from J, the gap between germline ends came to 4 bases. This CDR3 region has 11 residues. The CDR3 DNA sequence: TGTGCCAGCAGTTTTGGCGAAAAACTGTTTTTT. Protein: CASSFGEKLFF.

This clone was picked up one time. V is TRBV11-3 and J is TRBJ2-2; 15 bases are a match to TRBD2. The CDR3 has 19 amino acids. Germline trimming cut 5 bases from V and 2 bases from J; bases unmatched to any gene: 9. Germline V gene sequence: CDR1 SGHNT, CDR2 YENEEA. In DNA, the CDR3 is TGTGCCAGCAGCCCGAGGGGACTAGCGGGGGGTCTAAACACCGGGGAGCTGTTTTTT. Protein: CASSPRGLAGGLNTGELFF.

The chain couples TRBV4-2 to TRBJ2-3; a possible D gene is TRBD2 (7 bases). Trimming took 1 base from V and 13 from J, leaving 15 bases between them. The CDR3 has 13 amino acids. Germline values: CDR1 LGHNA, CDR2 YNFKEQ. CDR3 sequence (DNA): TGTGCCAGCAGCCAAGGAGGGCGGGGGCAGGAGTATTTT. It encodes CASSQGGRGQEYF.